These 7 T cell receptor beta chains share one sample of origin, sequenced in a study of PD-1 blockade in classical Hodgkin lymphoma (TCRdb year 2020). Libraries were prepared through the immunoSEQ multiplex PCR assay. The table was pulled from immuneACCESS by TCRdb, which kept in-frame rearrangements only. Such tables lose some clones; where checked, under half of the loss comes from unresolved V genes, and the rest has no known cause. Across this sample there are about 46,000 clones, with around 80% seen only once. The ten most abundant clones make up about 20% of the sample. The intended sense of this specimen's time point label: cycle 2 day 1 (C2D1) of nivolumab. Every trial patient had relapsed following autologous stem cell transplantation, and prior brentuximab vedotin exposure was what differed among cohorts A, B and C. Sequenced material: peripheral blood mononuclear cells (PBMCs), taken before the second cycle of nivolumab. The receptors shown here come from a human donor with classical Hodgkin lymphoma.

The chain employs TRBV30 and TRBJ1-1, with TRBD1 as a possible D gene (5 bases). The germline gives CDR1 GTSNPN, CDR2 SVGIG (reference sequence). This CDR3 spans 12 amino acids. V was clipped by 3 bases and J by 7 bases, with 12 bases between them. The CDR3 sequence is CAWSNGGHEAFF. The CDR3 region has the DNA TGTGCCTGGAGCAATGGGGGTCATGAAGCTTTCTTT. Full variable domain (outside the CDR3, taken from reference TRBV30 and TRBJ1-1): SQTIHQWPATLVQPVGSPLSLECTVEGTSNPNLYWYRQAAGRGLQLLFYSVGIGQISSEVPQNLSASRPQDRQFILSSKKLLLSDSGFYLCAWSNGGHEAFFGQGTRLTVV.

The chain recombines TRBV18 with TRBJ1-1; D might be TRBD1 (5 bases). Germline values: CDR1 KGHSH, CDR2 LQKENI. The CDR3 contains 13 residues. Trimming pared 4 bases from V and 0 bases from J, leaving 6 bases between. CDR3 in amino acids: CASSQGLNTEAFF. CDR3 DNA: TGTGCCAGCTCACAGGGGTTGAACACTGAAGCTTTCTTT.

The chain joins TRBV4-3 to TRBJ1-3; TRBD1 aligns across 9 bases. V lost 3 bases to trimming and J lost 7 bases; unmatched junction nucleotides: 7. The V gene's germline CDR1 is LGHNA and CDR2 YSLEER. CDR3 length: 15 amino acids. CDR3 in DNA: TGCGCCAGCAGCCAGGACAGGGGAACAAAGAACACCATATATTTT. This codes for CASSQDRGTKNTIYF.

The chain is built from TRBV7-2 and TRBJ2-5, with 12 bases identical to TRBD1. Germline V gene lookup returns CDR1 SGHTA and CDR2 FQGNSA. This CDR3 region has 15 residues. V was pared by 5 bases and J by 4 bases, with 5 bases of the junction left unmatched. Here the CDR3 reads CASSAGQGAGETQYF. The CDR3 DNA follows: TGTGCCAGCAGCGCGGGACAGGGGGCAGGAGAGACCCAGTACTTC.

The chain carries TRBV7-6 and TRBJ2-5; D remains ambiguous. Trimming removed 5 bases at V and 5 bases at J, with 12 bases between. The CDR3 spans 13 residues. Germline CDR1 SGHVS, CDR2 FNYEAQ. The CDR3 is CASSANLGETQYF. DNA for the CDR3: TGTGCCAGCAGCGCAAATCTCGGGGAGACCCAGTACTTC.

CDR3 region: CASSGGDRSSYEQYF. CDR3 bases: TGTGCCAGCAGTGGTGGGGACAGGAGCTCCTACGAGCAGTACTTC. V gene TRBV28 combines with J gene TRBJ2-7; 8 bases fit TRBD1. Germline-derived CDR1 and CDR2 are MDHEN and SYDVKM. The CDR3 contains 15 residues. V gave up 5 bases and J gave up 0 bases; unmatched junction bases: 6.

This clone was recorded a few times. The chain uses TRBV7-8 and TRBJ1-1; D remains unclear. V dropped 2 bases and J dropped 0 bases, with 10 bases sitting between them. The CDR3 is 15 residues long. CDR1 and CDR2 from the germline V gene are SGHVS and FQNEAQ. This chain's CDR3 is CASSLTASLNTEAFF. CDR3 nucleotide sequence: TGTGCCAGCAGCTTAACGGCCAGCCTGAACACTGAAGCTTTCTTT.